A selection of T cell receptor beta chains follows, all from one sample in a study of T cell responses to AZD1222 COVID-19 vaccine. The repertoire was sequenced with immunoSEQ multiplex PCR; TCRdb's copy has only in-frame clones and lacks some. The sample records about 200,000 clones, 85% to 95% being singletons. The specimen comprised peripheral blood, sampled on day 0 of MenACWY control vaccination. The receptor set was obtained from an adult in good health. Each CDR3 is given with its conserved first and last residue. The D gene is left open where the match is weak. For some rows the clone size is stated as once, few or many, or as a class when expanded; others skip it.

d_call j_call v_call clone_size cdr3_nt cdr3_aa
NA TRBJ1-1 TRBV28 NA TGTGCCAGCGGGGCAGGCGGGAGGCCTGAAGCTTTCTTT CASGAGGRPEAFF
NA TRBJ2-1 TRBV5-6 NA TGTGCCAGCAGCTTGTACCGGGGGTCCGGCAATGAGCAGTTCTTC CASSLYRGSGNEQFF
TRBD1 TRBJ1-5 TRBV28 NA TGTGCCAGCAGGGGACAGGGGGCGAGCAATCAGCCCCAGCATTTT CASRGQGASNQPQHF
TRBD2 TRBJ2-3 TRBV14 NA TGTGCCAGCAGCCGGGGACTAGCCGACACAGATACGCAGTATTTT CASSRGLADTDTQYF
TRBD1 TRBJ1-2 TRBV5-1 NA TGCGCCAGCAGCTTGGGACAGGGTGTGATTGGCTACACCTTC CASSLGQGVIGYTF
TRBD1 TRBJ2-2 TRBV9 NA TGTGCCAGCAGCGCACGGGACAGGATGAACACCGGGGAGCTGTTTTTT CASSARDRMNTGELFF
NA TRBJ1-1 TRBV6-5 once TGTGCCAGCAGTTACTCGAGACAGAACACTGAAGCTTTCTTT CASSYSRQNTEAFF
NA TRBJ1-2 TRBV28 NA TGTGCCAGCACCCCCCCCGGCGTTTCCTATGGCTACACCTTC CASTPPGVSYGYTF
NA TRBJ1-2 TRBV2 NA TGTGCCAGCCGAGGGGGGGGGCTTGGCTACACCTTC CASRGGGLGYTF
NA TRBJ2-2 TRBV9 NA TGTGCCAGCAGCGAGACATTCAGCACCGGGGAGCTGTTTTTT CASSETFSTGELFF
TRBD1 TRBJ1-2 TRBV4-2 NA TGTGCCAGCAGCCAAGCCCTAGACAGGGATGTAGGCTACACCTTC CASSQALDRDVGYTF
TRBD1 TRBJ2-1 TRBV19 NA TGTGCCAGTAGTTCTCCCGGGACAGGCATTGAGCAGTTCTTC CASSSPGTGIEQFF
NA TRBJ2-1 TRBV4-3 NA TGCGCCAGCAGCCTAAGGTGGCGGGACGTGTACAATGAGCAGTTCTTC CASSLRWRDVYNEQFF
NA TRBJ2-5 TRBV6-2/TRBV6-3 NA TGTGCCAGCACCCCTCCGGGACCCCAAGAGACCCAGTACTTC CASTPPGPQETQYF
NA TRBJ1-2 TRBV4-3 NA TGCGCCAGCAGTTCAGGTCGTGGCTACACCTTC CASSSGRGYTF
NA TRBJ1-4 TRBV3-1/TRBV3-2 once TGTGCCAGCAGCCAAGTGTTCGGTCAGACGAAGGTGACTAATGAAAAACTGTTTTTT CASSQVFGQTKVTNEKLFF
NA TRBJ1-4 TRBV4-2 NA TGTGCCAGCAGCCAAGTAAATGAAAAACTGTTTTTT CASSQVNEKLFF
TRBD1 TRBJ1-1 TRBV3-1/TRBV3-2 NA TGTGCCAGCAGCCTCAACAGGGGTCGCACTGAAGCTTTCTTT CASSLNRGRTEAFF
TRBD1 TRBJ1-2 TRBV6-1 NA TGTGCCAGCAGTAAACAGGGGATGGATGGCTACACCTTC CASSKQGMDGYTF
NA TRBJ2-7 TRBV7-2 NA TGTGCCAGCAACACTGGCCTTATTCCTTACGAGCAGTACTTC CASNTGLIPYEQYF
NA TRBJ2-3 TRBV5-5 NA TGTGCCAGCAGCCCGATGGGAGCGGCAGATACGCAGTATTTT CASSPMGAADTQYF
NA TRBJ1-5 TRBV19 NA TGTGCCAGTAGTATAGGTTGGGATCAGCCCCAGCATTTT CASSIGWDQPQHF
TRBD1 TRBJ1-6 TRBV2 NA TGTGCCAGCAGTGAAGAGGGGACAGGGGCCTCACCCCTCCACTTT CASSEEGTGASPLHF
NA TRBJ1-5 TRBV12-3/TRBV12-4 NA TGTGCCAGCAGTTTCGCTTATCGGCAGCCCCAGCATTTT CASSFAYRQPQHF
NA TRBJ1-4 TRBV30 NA TGTGCCTGGAGCGCTGCCCATGCAACTAATGAAAAACTGTTTTTT CAWSAAHATNEKLFF
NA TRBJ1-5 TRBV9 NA TGTGCCAGCAGCGTAGACGGACAGCTCAATCAGCCCCAGCATTTT CASSVDGQLNQPQHF
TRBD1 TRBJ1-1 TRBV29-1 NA TGCAGCGTTGAGGTAGGGACAGGGGTCACTGAAGCTTTCTTT CSVEVGTGVTEAFF
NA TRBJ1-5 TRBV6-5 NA TGTGCCAGCAGTTTCGGGGGGGCGACTCAGCCCCAGCATTTT CASSFGGATQPQHF
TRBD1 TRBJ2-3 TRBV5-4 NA TGTGCCAGCAGTCAAAACGAAAGGGACAGGGGTCGCACAGATACGCAGTATTTT CASSQNERDRGRTDTQYF
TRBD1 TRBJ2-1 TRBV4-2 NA TGTGCCAGCAGCCGGTCCGACAGGGACAATGAGCAGTTCTTC CASSRSDRDNEQFF
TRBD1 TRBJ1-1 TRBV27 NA TGTGCCAGCAGTACCCGCACAGGGGCGATAATAAACACTGAAGCTTTCTTT CASSTRTGAIINTEAFF
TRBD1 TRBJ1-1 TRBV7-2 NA TGTGCCAGCAGCTTAAAGACAGGGAGTACTGAAGCTTTCTTT CASSLKTGSTEAFF
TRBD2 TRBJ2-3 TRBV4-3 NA TGCGCCAGCAGCCCCTCTAGCGGGGCGTCAGATACGCAGTATTTT CASSPSSGASDTQYF
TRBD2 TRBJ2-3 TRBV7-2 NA TGTGCCAGCAGCTTATCACCTAGCGGGGGCGCAGATACGCAGTATTTT CASSLSPSGGADTQYF
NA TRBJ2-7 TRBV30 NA TGTGCCTGGAGTCGACAGAGCTACGAGCAGTACTTC CAWSRQSYEQYF